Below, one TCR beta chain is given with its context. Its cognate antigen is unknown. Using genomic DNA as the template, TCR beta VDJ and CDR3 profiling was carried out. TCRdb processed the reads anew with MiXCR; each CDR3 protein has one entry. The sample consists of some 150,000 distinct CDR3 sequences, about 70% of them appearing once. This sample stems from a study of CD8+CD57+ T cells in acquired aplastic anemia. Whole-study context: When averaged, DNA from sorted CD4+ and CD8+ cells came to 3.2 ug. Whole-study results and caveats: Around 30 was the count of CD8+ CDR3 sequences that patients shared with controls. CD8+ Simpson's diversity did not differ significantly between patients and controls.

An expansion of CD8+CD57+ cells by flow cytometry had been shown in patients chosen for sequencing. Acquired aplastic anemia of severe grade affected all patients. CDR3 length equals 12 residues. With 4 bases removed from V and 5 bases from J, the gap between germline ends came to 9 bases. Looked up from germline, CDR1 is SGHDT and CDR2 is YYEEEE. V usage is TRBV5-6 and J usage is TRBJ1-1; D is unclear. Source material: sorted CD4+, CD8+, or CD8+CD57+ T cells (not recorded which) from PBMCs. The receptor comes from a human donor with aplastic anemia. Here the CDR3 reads CASSPLGTEAFF. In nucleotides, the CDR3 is TGTGCCAGCAGCCCCTTGGGGACTGAAGCTTTCTTT.